This T cell receptor (beta chain) was documented in a study of T cell responses to AZD1222 COVID-19 vaccine. Across the study: Whether given at about 4 or about 12 weeks, second doses were pooled.

Clones were read by immunoSEQ multiplex PCR, and TCRdb kept only the in-frame ones, dropping some. Of roughly 130,000 clones listed, about 85% are singletons. This clonotype originated in an adult in good health. The sequencing used peripheral blood, collected on day 0 of AZD1222 vaccination.

DNA for the CDR3: TGTGCCAGCAGCCCCTCCAGGCTTAATGAAAAACTGTTTTTT. Its translation is CASSPSRLNEKLFF. J is TRBJ1-4 and V is TRBV7-8; D ambiguous. This CDR3 is 14 amino acids long. V lost 5 bases and J 4 bases, leaving 11 bases between the germline ends. Germline CDR1 is SGHVS and CDR2 is FQNEAQ.